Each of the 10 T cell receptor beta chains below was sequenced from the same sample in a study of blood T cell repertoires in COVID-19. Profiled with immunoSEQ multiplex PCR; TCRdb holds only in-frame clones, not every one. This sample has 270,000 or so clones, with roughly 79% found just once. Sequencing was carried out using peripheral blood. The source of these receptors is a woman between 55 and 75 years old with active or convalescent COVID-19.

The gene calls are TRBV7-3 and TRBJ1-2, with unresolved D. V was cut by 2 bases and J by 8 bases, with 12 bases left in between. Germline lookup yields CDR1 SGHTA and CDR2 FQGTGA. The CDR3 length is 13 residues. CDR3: CASSLEGRRGYTF. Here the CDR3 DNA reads TGTGCCAGCAGCTTAGAGGGCCGCCGGGGCTACACCTTC. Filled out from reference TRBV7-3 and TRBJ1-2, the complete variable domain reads GAGVSQTPSNKVTEKGKYVELRCDPISGHTALYWYRQSLGQGPEFLIYFQGTGAADDSGLPNDRFFAVRPEGSVSTLKIQRTERGDSAVYLCASSLEGRRGYTFGSGTRLTVV.

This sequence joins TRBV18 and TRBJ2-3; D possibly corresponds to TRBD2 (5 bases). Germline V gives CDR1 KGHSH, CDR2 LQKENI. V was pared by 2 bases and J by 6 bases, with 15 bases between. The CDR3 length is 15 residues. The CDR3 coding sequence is TGTGCCAGCTCACCATTGCTCGGGGTTCAGGATACGCAGTATTTT. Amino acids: CASSPLLGVQDTQYF.

CDR3 loop: CASNSNLNYGYTF. The CDR3 DNA reads as TGTGCCAGTAATAGCAACCTTAACTATGGCTACACCTTC. The V call is TRBV19, the J call TRBJ1-2, with D hard to call. Germline CDR1 reads LNHDA; CDR2 reads SQIVND (reference sequence). This CDR3 has 13 amino acids. V lost 7 bases to trimming and J lost 1 base, with 10 bases between them. Full variable domain (rest looked up from reference TRBV19 and TRBJ1-2): DGGITQSPKYLFRKEGQNVTLSCEQNLNHDAMYWYRQDPGQGLRLIYYSQIVNDFQKGDIAEGYSVSREKKESFPLTVTSAQKNPTAFYLCASNSNLNYGYTFGSGTRLTVV.

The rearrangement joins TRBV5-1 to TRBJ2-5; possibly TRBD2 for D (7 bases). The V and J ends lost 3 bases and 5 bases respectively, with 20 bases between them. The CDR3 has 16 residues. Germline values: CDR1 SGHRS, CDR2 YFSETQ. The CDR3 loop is CASSSLGRGGGETQYF. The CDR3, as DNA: TGCGCCAGCAGCTCCCTCGGAAGGGGGGGAGGCGAGACCCAGTACTTC.

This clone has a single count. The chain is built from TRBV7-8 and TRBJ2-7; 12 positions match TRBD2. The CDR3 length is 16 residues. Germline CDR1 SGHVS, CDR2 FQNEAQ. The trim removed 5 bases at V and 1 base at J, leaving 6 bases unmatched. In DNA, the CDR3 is TGTGCCAGCAGCCAACCTAGCGGGGGGGTGTCCTACGAGCAGTACTTC. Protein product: CASSQPSGGVSYEQYF.

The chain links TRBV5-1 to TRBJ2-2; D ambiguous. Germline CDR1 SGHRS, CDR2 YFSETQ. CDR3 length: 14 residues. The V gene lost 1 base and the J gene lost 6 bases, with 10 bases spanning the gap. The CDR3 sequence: CASSLLIQAGELFF. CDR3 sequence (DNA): TGCGCCAGCAGCTTGCTAATCCAGGCCGGGGAGCTGTTTTTT.

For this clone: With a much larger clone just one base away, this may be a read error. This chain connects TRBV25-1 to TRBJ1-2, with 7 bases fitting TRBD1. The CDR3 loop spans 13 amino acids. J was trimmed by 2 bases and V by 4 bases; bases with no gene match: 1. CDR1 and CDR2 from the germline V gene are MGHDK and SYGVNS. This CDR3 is CASSGGQNYGYTF. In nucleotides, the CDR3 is TGTGCCAGCAGTGGGGGACAGAACTATGGCTACACCTTC.

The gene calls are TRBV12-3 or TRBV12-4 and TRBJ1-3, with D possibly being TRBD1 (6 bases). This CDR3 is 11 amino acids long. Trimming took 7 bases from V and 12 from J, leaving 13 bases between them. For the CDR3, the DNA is TGTGCCAGCACAAGGGACACGAACATATATTTT. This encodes CASTRDTNIYF.

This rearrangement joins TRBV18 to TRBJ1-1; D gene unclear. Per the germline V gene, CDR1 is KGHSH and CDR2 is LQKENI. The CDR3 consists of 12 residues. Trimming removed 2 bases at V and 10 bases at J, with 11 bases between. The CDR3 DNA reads TGTGCCAGCTCACCAAGCCAGGTTGGAGCTTTCTTT. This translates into CASSPSQVGAFF.

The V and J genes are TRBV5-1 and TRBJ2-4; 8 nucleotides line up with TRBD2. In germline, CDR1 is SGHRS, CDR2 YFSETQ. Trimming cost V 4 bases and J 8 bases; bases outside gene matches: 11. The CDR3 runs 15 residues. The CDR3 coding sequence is TGCGCCAGCAGCCCTCGCGGGCCCGGGGGGGACATTCAGTACTTC. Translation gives CASSPRGPGGDIQYF.